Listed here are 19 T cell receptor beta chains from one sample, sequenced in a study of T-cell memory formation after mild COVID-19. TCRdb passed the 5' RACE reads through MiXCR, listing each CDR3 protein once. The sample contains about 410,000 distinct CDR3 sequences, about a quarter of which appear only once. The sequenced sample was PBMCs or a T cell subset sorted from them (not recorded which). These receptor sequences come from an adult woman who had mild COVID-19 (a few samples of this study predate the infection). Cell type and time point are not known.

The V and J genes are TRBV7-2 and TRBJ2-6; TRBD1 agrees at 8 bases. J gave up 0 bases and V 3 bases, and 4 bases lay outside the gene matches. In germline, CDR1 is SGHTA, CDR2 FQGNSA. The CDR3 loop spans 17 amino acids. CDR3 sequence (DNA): TGTGCCAGCAGCTTGTCAGGGGGCGCCTCTGGGGCCAACGTCCTGACTTTC. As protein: CASSLSGGASGANVLTF.

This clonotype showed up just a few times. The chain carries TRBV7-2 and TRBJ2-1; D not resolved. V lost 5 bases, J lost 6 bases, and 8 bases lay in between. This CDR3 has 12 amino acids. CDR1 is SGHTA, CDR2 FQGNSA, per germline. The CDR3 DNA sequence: TGTGCCAGCAGCACAAGTGGCAATGAGCAGTTCTTC. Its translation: CASSTSGNEQFF.

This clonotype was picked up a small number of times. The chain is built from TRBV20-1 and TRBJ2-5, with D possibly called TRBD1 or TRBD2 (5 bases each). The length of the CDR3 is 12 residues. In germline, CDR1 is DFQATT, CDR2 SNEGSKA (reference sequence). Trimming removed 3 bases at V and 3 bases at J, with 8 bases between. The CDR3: CSARRGEETQYF. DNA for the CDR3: TGCAGTGCTAGGCGAGGGGAAGAGACCCAGTACTTC.

The CDR3 region is CSAHGPGRYAYNEQFF. The CDR3, as DNA: TGCAGTGCCCATGGCCCGGGGAGGTACGCCTACAATGAGCAGTTCTTC. The V gene is TRBV20-1, the J gene TRBJ2-1; TRBD2 is a possible D gene (6 bases). CDR3 length: 16 amino acids. V lost 6 bases, J lost 2 bases, and 20 bases lay in between. In germline, CDR1 is DFQATT, CDR2 SNEGSKA (reference sequence).

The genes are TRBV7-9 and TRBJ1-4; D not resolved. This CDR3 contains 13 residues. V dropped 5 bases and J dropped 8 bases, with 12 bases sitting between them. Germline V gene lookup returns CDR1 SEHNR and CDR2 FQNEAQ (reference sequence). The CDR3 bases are TGTGCCAGCAGCCCGAACGAGAGGGAAAAACTGTTTTTT. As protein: CASSPNEREKLFF.

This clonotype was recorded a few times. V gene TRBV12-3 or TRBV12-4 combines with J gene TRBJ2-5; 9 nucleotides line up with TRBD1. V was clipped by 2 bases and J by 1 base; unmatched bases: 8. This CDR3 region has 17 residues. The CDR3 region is CASSLSGTGSTQETQYF. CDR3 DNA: TGTGCCAGCAGTTTATCCGGGACAGGGTCTACCCAAGAGACCCAGTACTTC.

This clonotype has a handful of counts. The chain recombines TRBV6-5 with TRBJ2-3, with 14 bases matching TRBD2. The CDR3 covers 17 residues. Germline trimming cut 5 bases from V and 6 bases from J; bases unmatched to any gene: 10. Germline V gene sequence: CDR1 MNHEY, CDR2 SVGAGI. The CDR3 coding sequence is TGTGCCAGCAGTCCGAATGGACTAGCGGGGGGCGGGGATACGCAGTATTTT. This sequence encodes CASSPNGLAGGGDTQYF.

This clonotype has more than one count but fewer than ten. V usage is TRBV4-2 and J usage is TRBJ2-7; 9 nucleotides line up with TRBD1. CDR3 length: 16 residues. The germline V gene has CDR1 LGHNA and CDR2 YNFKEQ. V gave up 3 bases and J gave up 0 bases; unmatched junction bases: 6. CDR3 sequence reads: CASSQGQTGGSYEQYF. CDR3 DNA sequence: TGTGCCAGCAGCCAGGGGCAGACAGGGGGCTCCTACGAGCAGTACTTC.

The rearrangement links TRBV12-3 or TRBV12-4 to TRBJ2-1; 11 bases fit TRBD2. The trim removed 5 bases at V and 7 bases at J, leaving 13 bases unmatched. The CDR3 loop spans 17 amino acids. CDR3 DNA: TGTGCCAGCAGTCTCAGACTAGCGGGACCCTTAGGGAATGAGCAGTTCTTC. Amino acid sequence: CASSLRLAGPLGNEQFF.

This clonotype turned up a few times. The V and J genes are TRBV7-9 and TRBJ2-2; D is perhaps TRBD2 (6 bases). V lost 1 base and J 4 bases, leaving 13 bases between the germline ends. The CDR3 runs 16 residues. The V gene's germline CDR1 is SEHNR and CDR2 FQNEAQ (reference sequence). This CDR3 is CASSLVAGGPTGELFF. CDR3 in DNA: TGTGCCAGCAGCTTAGTTGCCGGAGGGCCCACCGGGGAGCTGTTTTTT.

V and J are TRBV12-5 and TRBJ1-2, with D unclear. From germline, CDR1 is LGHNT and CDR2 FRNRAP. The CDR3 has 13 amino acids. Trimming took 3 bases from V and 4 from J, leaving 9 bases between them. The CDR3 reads CASGLKVGYGYTF. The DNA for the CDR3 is TGTGCTAGTGGTTTAAAGGTCGGCTATGGCTACACCTTC.

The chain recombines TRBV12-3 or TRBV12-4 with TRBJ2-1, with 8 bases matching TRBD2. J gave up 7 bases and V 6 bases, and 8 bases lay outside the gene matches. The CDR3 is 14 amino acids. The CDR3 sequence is CASSGGVLENEQFF. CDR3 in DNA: TGTGCCAGCAGCGGGGGGGTTTTAGAGAATGAGCAGTTCTTC.

The CDR3 spells CASSTRQGNEQFF. In DNA, the CDR3 is TGCGCCAGCAGCACCCGACAGGGCAATGAGCAGTTCTTC. The chain uses TRBV5-1 and TRBJ2-1, with 7 nucleotides matching TRBD1. The length of the CDR3 is 13 residues. Per the germline V gene, CDR1 is SGHRS and CDR2 is YFSETQ. J gave up 6 bases and V 4 bases, and 4 bases lay outside the gene matches. The full variable domain, its missing parts supplied by reference TRBV5-1 and TRBJ2-1, is KAGVTQTPRYLIKTRGQQVTLSCSPISGHRSVSWYQQTPGQGLQFLFEYFSETQRNKGNFPGRFSGRQFSNSRSEMNVSTLELGDSALYLCASSTRQGNEQFFGPGTRLTVL.

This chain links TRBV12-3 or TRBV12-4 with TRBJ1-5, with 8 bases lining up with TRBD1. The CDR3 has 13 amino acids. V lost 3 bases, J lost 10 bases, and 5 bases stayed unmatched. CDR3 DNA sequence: TGTGCCAGCAGTTTGGGGACAGGCATCCCCCAGCATTTT. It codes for CASSLGTGIPQHF.

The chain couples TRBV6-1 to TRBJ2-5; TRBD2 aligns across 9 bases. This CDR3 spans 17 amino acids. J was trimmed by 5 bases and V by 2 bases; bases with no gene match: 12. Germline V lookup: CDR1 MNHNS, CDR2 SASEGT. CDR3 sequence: CASSELTGTSLSETQYF. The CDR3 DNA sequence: TGTGCCAGCAGTGAACTGACCGGGACTAGCTTAAGTGAGACCCAGTACTTC.

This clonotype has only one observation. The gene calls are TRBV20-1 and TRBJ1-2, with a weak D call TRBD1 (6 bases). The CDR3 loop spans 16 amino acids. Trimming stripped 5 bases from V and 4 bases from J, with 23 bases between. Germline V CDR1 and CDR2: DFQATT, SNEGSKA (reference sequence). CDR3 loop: CSALAGGSRGFYGYTF. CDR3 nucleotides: TGCAGTGCTCTCGCTGGTGGTTCCAGGGGCTTCTATGGCTACACCTTC.

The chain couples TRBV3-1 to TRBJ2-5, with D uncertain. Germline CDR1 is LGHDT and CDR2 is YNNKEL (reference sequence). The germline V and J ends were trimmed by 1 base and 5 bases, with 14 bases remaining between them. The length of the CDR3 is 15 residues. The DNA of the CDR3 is TGTGCCAGCAGCCAAGTCCAGTCACAAGGGGAGACCCAGTACTTC. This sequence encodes CASSQVQSQGETQYF.

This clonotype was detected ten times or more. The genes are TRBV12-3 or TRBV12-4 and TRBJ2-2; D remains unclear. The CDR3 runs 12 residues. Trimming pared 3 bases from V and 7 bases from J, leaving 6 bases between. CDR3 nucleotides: TGTGCCAGCAGTTTTAATCTCGGGGAGCTGTTTTTT. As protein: CASSFNLGELFF.

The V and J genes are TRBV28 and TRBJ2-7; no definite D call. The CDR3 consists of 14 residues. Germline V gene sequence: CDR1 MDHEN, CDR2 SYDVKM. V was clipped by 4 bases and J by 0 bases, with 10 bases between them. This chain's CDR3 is CASSYSGDSYEQYF. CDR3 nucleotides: TGTGCCAGCAGTTATTCTGGGGACTCCTACGAGCAGTACTTC. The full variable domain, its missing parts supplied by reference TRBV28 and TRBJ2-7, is DVKVTQSSRYLVKRTGEKVFLECVQDMDHENMFWYRQDPGLGLRLIYFSYDVKMKEKGDIPEGYSVSREKKERFSLILESASTNQTSMYLCASSYSGDSYEQYFGPGTRLTVT.